The clone carrying this TCR beta chain was detected only a few times. Its antigen remains unknown. The repertoire was sequenced with immunoSEQ multiplex PCR; TCRdb's copy has only in-frame clones and lacks some. The table lists approximately 11,000 clones, just under 30% of them singletons. These data are taken from a study of T cells in localized non-small cell lung cancer. V lost 3 bases to trimming and J lost 5 bases, with 17 bases between them. The CDR3 has 15 amino acids. Germline assignment: CDR1 SGHNT and CDR2 YENEEA. Overall study findings and caveats: A raised T cell density in blood coincided with lengthier overall survival. For the top 100 tumor clones, a median around 55 also appeared in adjacent lung.

This chain connects TRBV11-3 to TRBJ2-7; TRBD2 might be the D (6 bases). The material was lung tumor tissue, obtained before any cancer treatment. This clonotype originated in a man aged 35 to 70 with stage I lung adenocarcinoma. Here the CDR3 reads CASSLGGTLLDEQYF. As DNA, the CDR3 is TGTGCCAGCAGCTTGGGGGGTACTCTTTTGGACGAGCAGTACTTC. The full variable domain, with the rest looked up from reference TRBV11-3 and TRBJ2-7, is EAGVVQSPRYKIIEKKQPVAFWCNPISGHNTLYWYLQNLGQGPELLIRYENEEAVDDSQLPKDRFSAERLKGVDSTLKIQPAELGDSAVYLCASSLGGTLLDEQYFGPGTRLTVT.